The 26 T cell receptor beta chains given below trace back to one sample, sequenced in a study of Graves' ophthalmopathy and Graves' hyperthyroidism. The study amplified TCR beta CDR3 regions using RNA transcripts. Second-round multiplex PCR came after a first-round RT-PCR that employed HTBI primers. TCRdb itself ran the multiplex PCR reads through MiXCR, one entry per CDR3 protein. Among hundreds of thousands of distinct CDR3 sequences, roughly 21% were seen once, and the ten largest hold roughly 3%. The material sequenced was peripheral blood. All receptors derive from a woman aged 18 to 35 with stable Graves' hyperthyroidism.

This clonotype was counted at least ten times. The chain uses TRBV2 and TRBJ2-2; 12 bases fit TRBD2. V shed 2 bases, J shed 7 bases, and the junction held 11 bases outside the gene matches. The CDR3 contains 18 residues. CDR1 is SNHLY and CDR2 is FYNNEI in the germline V gene. Written as DNA, the CDR3 is TGTGCCAGCAGTGAACAGGGTCTAGCGGGAGGGTCCGGCGGGGAGCTGTTTTTT. Its translation: CASSEQGLAGGSGGELFF.

V is TRBV12-3 or TRBV12-4 and J is TRBJ1-6; 8 bases match TRBD1. CDR3 length: 15 residues. J was trimmed by 2 bases and V by 6 bases; bases with no gene match: 3. The CDR3 DNA reads TGTGCCAGCAGCGACAGGGGAGCCTATAATTCACCCCTCCACTTT. The encoded protein is CASSDRGAYNSPLHF.

There are many counts of this clonotype. The chain recombines TRBV7-3 with TRBJ2-2; TRBD1 agrees at 8 bases. The CDR3 has 15 amino acids. Germline lookup yields CDR1 SGHTA and CDR2 FQGTGA. J gave up 5 bases and V 3 bases, and 5 bases lay outside the gene matches. This chain's CDR3 is CASSLGQVATGELFF. Written as DNA, the CDR3 is TGTGCCAGCAGCTTGGGACAGGTTGCAACCGGGGAGCTGTTTTTT.

This clonotype was counted ten times or more. This chain links TRBV2 with TRBJ2-1; 7 bases fit TRBD1. Trimming removed 6 bases from V and 9 bases from J; junction bases left unmatched: 17. The CDR3 is 16 residues long. CDR1 SNHLY and CDR2 FYNNEI come from the germline V gene. CDR3 sequence reads: CASRALQGILHSEQFF. In nucleotides, the CDR3 is TGTGCCAGCAGGGCCCTACAGGGGATCCTCCACAGTGAGCAGTTCTTC.

The sample holds many counts of this clonotype. The chain is built from TRBV28 and TRBJ2-7, with D hard to call. V dropped 3 bases and J dropped 3 bases, with 9 bases sitting between them. Germline V gives CDR1 MDHEN, CDR2 SYDVKM. This CDR3 is 13 amino acids long. CDR3 amino acids: CASSLGKGYEQYF. CDR3 sequence (DNA): TGTGCCAGCAGTTTGGGGAAAGGCTACGAGCAGTACTTC. Complete variable domain (other parts from reference TRBV28 and TRBJ2-7): DVKVTQSSRYLVKRTGEKVFLECVQDMDHENMFWYRQDPGLGLRLIYFSYDVKMKEKGDIPEGYSVSREKKERFSLILESASTNQTSMYLCASSLGKGYEQYFGPGTRLTVT.

This clonotype has at least ten counts. CDR3 nucleotide sequence: TGTGCCAGCAGTCACAATTTCGGACAAATTGAAGCTTTCTTT. Translated, it gives CASSHNFGQIEAFF. The V and J genes are TRBV12-3 or TRBV12-4 and TRBJ1-1; D may be TRBD1 (5 bases). V lost 5 bases to trimming and J lost 7 bases, with 17 bases between them. CDR3 size: 14 residues.

This clonotype was detected a few times. The germline gene is not matched at one end of the junction; a read error may be the cause. The CDR3 DNA sequence: TGTGCCAGCAGCTATACCGGGGAGCTGTGTTTT. It yields the protein CASSYTGELCF. The chain uses TRBV28 and TRBJ2-2, with a tentative D call TRBD2 (5 bases). CDR1 MDHEN and CDR2 SYDVKM come from the germline V gene. The CDR3 totals 11 residues.

This clonotype was counted at least ten times. The CDR3: CASSPLGGSSVDTGELFF. The CDR3 bases are TGTGCCAGCAGTCCCCTGGGCGGTTCGTCGGTGGACACCGGGGAGCTGTTTTTT. The genes are TRBV6-2 or TRBV6-3 and TRBJ2-2; no firm D call. The germline V gene has CDR1 MNHEY and CDR2 SVGEGT. V dropped 5 bases and J dropped 3 bases, with 22 bases sitting between them. The CDR3 loop spans 18 amino acids.

Ten or more counts support this clonotype. The rearrangement links TRBV28 to TRBJ1-2; TRBD1 is a possible D gene (6 bases). The V gene lost 6 bases and the J gene lost 2 bases, with 10 bases spanning the gap. CDR1 is MDHEN and CDR2 is SYDVKM in the germline V gene. The length of the CDR3 is 13 residues. Here the CDR3 reads CASSGQWNYGYTF. CDR3 coding DNA: TGTGCCAGCAGCGGACAGTGGAACTATGGCTACACCTTC.

This clonotype was found many times. The genes are TRBV7-6 and TRBJ2-4; TRBD1 might be the D (5 bases). Deletions cut 5 bases from V and 3 bases from J, with 14 bases between. This CDR3 has 15 amino acids. Per germline, CDR1 SGHVS and CDR2 FNYEAQ. CDR3 nucleotides: TGTGCCAGCAGCCCAGCAGGGAATGTCAAAAACATTCAGTACTTC. This codes for CASSPAGNVKNIQYF. Using reference TRBV7-6 and TRBJ2-4 for the parts outside the CDR3, the full variable domain is GAGVSQSPRYKVTKRGQDVALRCDPISGHVSLYWYRQALGQGPEFLTYFNYEAQQDKSGLPNDRFSAERPEGSISTLTIQRTEQRDSAMYRCASSPAGNVKNIQYFGAGTRLSVL.

This clonotype was counted at least ten times. This chain uses TRBV20-1 with TRBJ2-5; D might be TRBD2 (6 bases). The germline V and J ends were trimmed by 3 bases and 5 bases, with 19 bases remaining between them. The CDR3 runs to 15 residues. Looked up from germline, CDR1 is DFQATT and CDR2 is SNEGSKA (reference sequence). CDR3 DNA sequence: TGCAGTGCTAGCGACCACGGGCGGGGCTTTGAGACCCAGTACTTC. As protein: CSASDHGRGFETQYF.

The chain carries TRBV11-2 and TRBJ2-7; 7 bases are a match to TRBD2. V lost 6 bases and J lost 3; bases outside the gene matches: 8. The CDR3 consists of 14 residues. The V gene's germline CDR1 is SGHAT and CDR2 FQNNGV. The CDR3 region has the DNA TGTGCCAGCAGGATGGGAGGGGTGGGCTACGAGCAGTACTTC. Its translation: CASRMGGVGYEQYF.

This clonotype showed up many times. The chain is built from TRBV7-2 and TRBJ2-3, with D unresolved. V gave up 7 bases and J gave up 0 bases, with 17 bases separating them. The CDR3 extends over 16 amino acids. Per germline, CDR1 SGHTA and CDR2 FQGNSA. The CDR3 loop reads CASTNPKTSSTDTQYF. CDR3 DNA: TGTGCCAGCACCAATCCCAAAACCTCTAGCACAGATACGCAGTATTTT.

Many counts were recorded for this clonotype. The gene calls are TRBV30 and TRBJ1-1; the D is unclear. This CDR3 has 13 residues. V lost 1 base and J lost 7, with 13 bases in between. Germline V gene sequence: CDR1 GTSNPN, CDR2 SVGIG (reference sequence). CDR3 DNA sequence: TGTGCCTGGAGTGGCTCTTTTCCTGGTGAAGCTTTCTTT. It is translated as CAWSGSFPGEAFF.

In this sample, this clonotype turned up many times. This CDR3 reads CSVLVGTQQETQYF. DNA of the CDR3: TGCAGTGTCCTTGTCGGGACGCAGCAAGAGACCCAGTACTTC. The rearrangement uses TRBV20-1 and TRBJ2-5; the D gene could be TRBD1 or TRBD2 (5 bases each). Germline V lookup: CDR1 DFQATT, CDR2 SNEGSKA (reference sequence). The V end was cut by 7 bases, the J end by 2 bases, with 17 bases between. This CDR3 region has 14 residues.

This clonotype was seen ten or more times. The chain carries TRBV5-1 and TRBJ1-2, with TRBD1 identical over 11 bases. V shed 0 bases and J 5 bases; nucleotides not matched to a gene: 6. The length of the CDR3 is 16 residues. Germline CDR1 SGHRS, CDR2 YFSETQ. CDR3 amino acids: CASSLVLRDRGYGYTF. The CDR3 DNA reads TGCGCCAGCAGCTTGGTACTCCGGGACAGGGGGTATGGCTACACCTTC.

This clonotype has ten or more counts. The rearrangement uses TRBV6-5 and TRBJ2-2, with D perhaps TRBD2 (5 bases). Looked up from germline, CDR1 is MNHEY and CDR2 is SVGAGI. The V end was cut by 4 bases, the J end by 6 bases, with 12 bases between. The CDR3 runs 14 residues. The CDR3 spells CASSSNLGAGELFF. The CDR3 bases are TGTGCCAGCAGTTCCAATCTGGGAGCCGGGGAGCTGTTTTTT.

The rearrangement joins TRBV28 to TRBJ2-7; 8 bases line up with TRBD1. CDR3 length equals 15 residues. The V gene end was trimmed by 5 bases and the J gene end by 2 bases; junction bases not matched to a gene: 8. CDR1 is MDHEN, CDR2 SYDVKM, per germline. The CDR3 loop reads CASSTPTTGAYEQYF. The CDR3, as DNA: TGTGCCAGCAGTACACCCACGACAGGGGCCTACGAGCAGTACTTC.

This clonotype came up many times. The chain links TRBV2 to TRBJ2-5; D remains ambiguous. CDR1 and CDR2 (germline): SNHLY, FYNNEI. V was shortened by 4 bases and J by 6 bases, with 18 bases between the two germline ends. The CDR3 loop spans 15 amino acids. The CDR3 loop reads CASSADAAAIKTQYF. CDR3 DNA sequence: TGTGCCAGCAGTGCCGACGCCGCGGCGATCAAGACCCAGTACTTC.

This clonotype came up many times. This chain connects TRBV28 to TRBJ1-1; 8 bases align to TRBD1. The CDR3 runs to 15 residues. Trimming cost V 6 bases and J 5 bases; bases outside gene matches: 11. Germline lookup yields CDR1 MDHEN and CDR2 SYDVKM. This chain's CDR3 is CASSLLQGEETEAFF. The CDR3 DNA follows: TGTGCCAGCAGCCTTCTACAGGGGGAGGAGACTGAAGCTTTCTTT.

Worth noting for this clonotype: Possible read error: a much larger clone is one base away. The chain recombines TRBV12-3 or TRBV12-4 with TRBJ2-5; D ambiguous. Trimming pared 6 bases from V and 7 bases from J, leaving 15 bases between. The CDR3 is 13 amino acids. The CDR3 DNA follows: TGTGCCAGCAGGCCCGGGTACCATGCGACCCAGTACTTC. Translated: CASRPGYHATQYF.

The rearrangement links TRBV7-2 to TRBJ2-7; TRBD2 agrees at 8 bases. V dropped 11 bases and J dropped 1; count of bases not matched to a gene: 13. Germline V gene lookup returns CDR1 SGHTA and CDR2 FQGNSA. The CDR3 extends over 15 amino acids. The CDR3 here is CAWSTGGSRSYEQYF. CDR3 DNA: TGTGCCTGGAGTACGGGAGGGAGCAGGTCCTACGAGCAGTACTTC.

There are many counts of this clonotype. Mismatch with germline at one junction end may stem from a read error. The chain has TRBV12-3 or TRBV12-4 and TRBJ1-1; weak D call: TRBD1 (6 bases). CDR3 length: 14 amino acids. The CDR3, as DNA: TGTGCCAGCAGCTTAGGGGGGACGAACACTGAAGCTTTCTTT. Its protein is CASSLGGTNTEAFF.

This clonotype came up many times. J is TRBJ2-5 and V is TRBV3-1, with a weak D call TRBD2 (5 bases). The germline V gene has CDR1 LGHDT and CDR2 YNNKEL (reference sequence). V lost 0 bases, J lost 5 bases, and 10 bases lay in between. This CDR3 is 14 amino acids long. CDR3 in DNA: TGTGCCAGCAGCCAAGAACCGGGGTCGGAGACCCAGTACTTC. As protein: CASSQEPGSETQYF.

This clonotype appeared a few times. The chain uses TRBV6-1 and TRBJ2-2; the D is unclear. Germline CDR1 reads MNHNS; CDR2 reads SASEGT. This CDR3 region has 16 residues. V lost 7 bases to trimming and J lost 2 bases, with 17 bases between them. The CDR3 spells CASTPPRPINTGELFF. CDR3 bases: TGTGCCAGCACCCCTCCCAGGCCGATAAACACCGGGGAGCTGTTTTTT.

J is TRBJ1-2 and V is TRBV6-1; no definite D call. This CDR3 contains 12 residues. With 3 bases removed from V and 8 bases from J, the gap between germline ends came to 10 bases. In germline, CDR1 is MNHNS, CDR2 SASEGT. The CDR3 here is CASSDHGRGYTF. The CDR3 DNA reads as TGTGCCAGCAGTGATCATGGAAGAGGCTACACCTTC.